A single T cell receptor beta chain is shown here with its context. This clonotype was seen only a few times. The target of this receptor is not known. No base qualities exist here, and no much larger clone lies one base off it. A distance of 7 bases separates the germline ends of V and J, which lose 2 bases and 8 bases respectively. According to the germline V gene, CDR1 reads SGHRS and CDR2 reads YFSETQ. Its CDR3 holds 12 amino acids, cysteine through phenylalanine. Only CDR3 DNA is held: 36 bases, read in frame from base 1. The data stem from a study of T cells in Graves' hyperthyroidism and ophthalmopathy (dated by TCRdb to the late 2010s). Regarding the study in general: Peripheral blood was collected at initial diagnosis, before any treatment. Whether ophthalmopathy could be predicted prospectively was tested in an independent validation cohort made up of 18 to 20 hyperthyroidism patients plus 17 patients who later progressed to ophthalmopathy. In addition, the study compared T-cell repertoires in thyroid tissue and in blood from roughly 6 Graves' hyperthyroidism patients. To identify TCR V-J signatures that set the groups apart, the researchers used a discovery cohort of 100 patients, made up of some 41 with Graves' ophthalmopathy and 57 with stable Graves' hyperthyroidism. The paper reports TCR Vbeta CDR3 sequencing of approximately 140 peripheral blood samples: approximately 41 ophthalmopathy, about 75 hyperthyroidism and approximately 17 progressor patients. The 95 to 100 discovery patients were randomly divided into training and test sets at a 7:3 ratio. Once sampling was done, hyperthyroidism patients were given methimazole at a starting dose of 30 mg daily, whereas ophthalmopathy patients were given high-dose intravenous methylprednisolone.

Amplification of TCR beta CDR3 regions was carried out from RNA transcripts. The TCR CDR3 was subjected to a first round of RT-PCR using the HTBI primer set and the Qiagen OneStep RT-PCR kit. A second multiplex PCR round built the libraries, followed by size selection and purification. Sequencing of the libraries was done on an Illumina HiSeq2000 using paired-end 100 bp reads. Per the source publication's procedure: SOAPnuke was used to process the raw data, with reads discarded if the reads contained adapters or uncalled bases, had a mean Phred below 15, or lacked an exact constant-primer or identifier match. High-quality paired reads were merged using COPE v1.2.5, and each unique nucleotide sequence was defined as a clonotype. Clonotypes were aligned to IMGT TRBV, TRBD and TRBJ reference segments using MiTCR v1.1. The analysis included only V-J combinations with a frequency above 0.0001, which together covered 99% to 99.2% of the repertoires. The TCS score was defined as F50 (clonal expansion) divided by E x V (chaos), with BLOSUM62-based TCRdist calculated between CDR3 peptides within each V-J. Welch's t-statistics and random forest reduced roughly 530 V-J features to about 13, which were used in a naive Bayes classifier (R e1071). TCRdb ran its own pipeline on the public reads, namely fastp trimming at Q25 and MiXCR clone calling, and kept in-frame beta chains. Every entry covers one CDR3 protein and lists the most common genes and DNA from its rows. Here the V and J calls rest on TCRdb's processing, not on the authors' analysis. This sample gives a few hundred thousand distinct CDR3 sequences in total; under 20% of them show up just once. In total, the top ten clones hold 17% of the sample.

Ophthalmopathy patients had moderately to severely active disease, with a Clinical Activity Score of 3 or more, a NOSPECS grade of 4 or more, and a disease duration of less than 3 months. Exclusion was applied to patients with uncontrolled infections, other autoimmune diseases, pregnancy or lactation. Diagnoses relied on clinical symptoms, serum thyroxine and TRAb, thyroid ultrasound and orbital computed tomography. PBMCs were isolated from approximately 10 ml of fresh peripheral blood by Ficoll-Paque density gradient centrifugation. Trizol reagent was used to extract total RNA, and RNA quality was then checked on an Agilent 2100 Bioanalyzer. Results the study describes overall, beyond this receptor: Sample size was not statistically predetermined, and investigators were not blinded to group allocation. In validation, progression to ophthalmopathy was predicted by the model with around 70% sensitivity and 72% to 85% specificity, a median of approximately 7.1 months before onset. A model built on a 13 V-J signature distinguished ophthalmopathy from stable hyperthyroidism, reaching over 85% sensitivity and 81% to 83% specificity in cross-validation and 80%/75% in testing. Most expanded thyroid clonotypes (frequency above 0.001) were also detected in blood, a finding suggesting that blood repertoires may reflect thyroid immune responses.

The chain couples TRBV5-1 to TRBJ1-4, with the D gene not clear enough to name. This sequence originates from a woman aged 18-29 years with Graves' ophthalmopathy. The material sequenced was blood. The DNA sequence is TGCGCCAGCAGCTTTGAGGGCGAAAAACTGTTTTTT. It encodes CASSFEGEKLFF. Here the CDR3 is joined to the reference TRBV5-1 and TRBJ1-4 genes, and the full variable domain is: KAGVTQTPRYLIKTRGQQVTLSCSPISGHRSVSWYQQTPGQGLQFLFEYFSETQRNKGNFPGRFSGRQFSNSRSEMNVSTLELGDSALYLCASSFEGEKLFFGSGTQLSVL.